This T cell receptor (beta chain) was sequenced for a study of early stage breast cancer tumors. General study results and limits: Commonly generated sequences made up most enriched TCRB sequences shared between patients.

Unmatched junction bases numbered 14, after V lost 1 base and J lost 1 base. Germline V gene sequence: CDR1 LGHNA, CDR2 YNFKEQ. This CDR3 has 20 residues. Notes on this clone: Its antigen is currently unknown.

Blood replicates held 0.5 ug DNA, tumor or normal breast around 1.5 ug, two each. The protocol was immunoSEQ multiplex PCR, while the TCRdb copy is restricted to in-frame clones and leaves out a portion. The sample contains 23,000 or so clones, about two thirds of which appear only once. The V call is TRBV4-2, the J call TRBJ2-1, with 9 bases matching TRBD2. The specimen was breast tumor tissue. This clonotype originated in a person aged 55 to 70 with breast cancer. CDR3 DNA sequence: TGTGCCAGCAGCCAAGTGCTAGCGGGACTCGACCCGGTGTCCTACAATGAGCAGTTCTTC. Its translation: CASSQVLAGLDPVSYNEQFF.